These T cell receptor beta chains were read from a single sample in a study of T-cell memory formation after mild COVID-19. In TCRdb, the 5' RACE reads were re-called with MiXCR into one record per CDR3 protein. The sample shows 550,000 to 700,000 distinct CDR3 sequences, around 15% of them seen only once. Sequenced input: PBMCs or a T cell subset sorted from them (not recorded which). The origin of the receptors is an adult woman who had mild COVID-19 (a few samples of this study predate the infection). Cell type and time point are not known. Each CDR3 is given with its conserved first and last residue. D genes are given only for firm matches. Rows may omit the clone size; those that give it use once, few, many or a size class.

j_call,d_call,clone_size,v_call,cdr3_nt,cdr3_aa
TRBJ2-1,TRBD2,few,TRBV7-3,TGTGCCAGCAGCTTAGAGAGCGGGGGGGCTGCTGAGCAGTTCTTC,CASSLESGGAAEQFF
TRBJ2-1,NA,NA,TRBV18,TGTGCCAGCTCACCCCAAACCGGGAATGAGCAGTTCTTC,CASSPQTGNEQFF
TRBJ2-3,NA,few,TRBV5-4,TGTGCCAGCAGCTTGAGCGGGCCGAGAAATACGCAGTATTTT,CASSLSGPRNTQYF
TRBJ1-2,NA,few,TRBV12-3/TRBV12-4,TGTGCCTCCGCAGAGGATGGCTACACCTTC,CASAEDGYTF
TRBJ2-1,NA,NA,TRBV20-1,TGCAGTGCTCCGGGACTGACGAATGAGCAGTTCTTC,CSAPGLTNEQFF
TRBJ2-1,NA,many,TRBV7-2,TGTGCCAGCAGCTCCGGCGGGACTCACTACAATGAGCAGTTCTTC,CASSSGGTHYNEQFF
TRBJ1-5,NA,NA,TRBV4-1,TGCGCCAGCAGCCAAGAAGGTCCGAATCAGCCCCAGCATTTT,CASSQEGPNQPQHF
TRBJ1-3,NA,NA,TRBV4-1,TGCGCCAGCAGCCAAGATTTTGCCAGAAACACCATATATTTT,CASSQDFARNTIYF
TRBJ2-1,TRBD2,NA,TRBV12-3/TRBV12-4,TGTGCCAGCAGTCTGGCCCTCGGTGTGGGAGGGCCCTACAATGAGCAGTTCTTC,CASSLALGVGGPYNEQFF
TRBJ2-5,NA,few,TRBV7-9,TGTGCCAGCAGTCGGATACAGGGGGGGCAAGAGACCCAGTACTTC,CASSRIQGGQETQYF
TRBJ1-1,NA,many,TRBV3-2,TGTGCCAGCAGGTATACTGACAGTCAAAAGGAAGCTTTCTTT,CASRYTDSQKEAFF
TRBJ2-7,TRBD2,few,TRBV7-2,TGTGCCAGCAGCTTAGAGGGACTAGCGAAGTACTTC,CASSLEGLAKYF
TRBJ2-6,TRBD1,NA,TRBV6-6,TGTGCCAGCAGTTACCCCCCGGGACAGGGTGCTGGGGCCAACGTCCTGACTTTC,CASSYPPGQGAGANVLTF
TRBJ1-2,TRBD1,few,TRBV5-1,TGCGCCAGCAGCCTTTGGGACAGAAACTATGGCTACACCTTC,CASSLWDRNYGYTF
TRBJ2-2,NA,many,TRBV7-8,TGTGCCAGCAGCTTATTCGAGGGCACCGGGGAGCTGTTTTTT,CASSLFEGTGELFF
TRBJ1-3,TRBD1,few,TRBV25-1,TGTGCCAGCAGTAAGAACCCGGGACAGGGTGACACCCGCTCTGGAAACACCATATATTTT,CASSKNPGQGDTRSGNTIYF
TRBJ2-1,NA,many,TRBV9,TGTGCCAGCAGCGTAGTTACCAACAACAATGAGCAGTTCTTC,CASSVVTNNNEQFF
TRBJ1-5,NA,few,TRBV18,TGTGCCAGCTCACCACCCACTGCGGGGGCCTACAATCAGCCCCAGCATTTT,CASSPPTAGAYNQPQHF
TRBJ1-5,TRBD1,few,TRBV7-9,TGTGCCAGCAGCCCTCCGGGACAGGGACATCAGCCCCAGCATTTT,CASSPPGQGHQPQHF
TRBJ2-3,TRBD2,few,TRBV7-9,TGTGCCAGCAGCCTAGGACTAGCGGGGGGACCCACAGATACGCAGTATTTT,CASSLGLAGGPTDTQYF
TRBJ2-3,TRBD2,many,TRBV11-2,TGTGCCAGCAGACGGACTAGCGGGGGGTGGGGCACAGATACGCAGTATTTT,CASRRTSGGWGTDTQYF
TRBJ2-5,TRBD1,NA,TRBV5-1,TGCGCCAGCAGCCCAAGTCCCGGGACAGGGGGCGAGACCCAGTACTTC,CASSPSPGTGGETQYF